This entry describes one T cell receptor beta chain. Its matching antigen is unknown. The method was immunoSEQ multiplex PCR; TCRdb's version includes in-frame clones alone and lacks a portion of them. Of about 7,100 clones in the sample, around 77% were seen once. The data derive from a study of tumor-infiltrating lymphocytes in localized non-small cell lung cancer. Overall study context: The cohort mixed smokers and never-smokers, several histologies, and some post-neoadjuvant-chemotherapy samples. Study observations and caveats: Higher tumor T cell infiltration than in uninvolved lung was supported by TCRbeta sequencing. No T-cell fraction difference was seen between IM1 and IM2 tumors.

V lost 5 bases, J lost 4 bases, and 9 bases lay in between. The V gene's germline CDR1 is SGHTA and CDR2 FQGNSA. This CDR3 has 13 amino acids. The specimen was lung tumor tissue. The TCR originated in a human donor with non-small cell lung cancer. J is TRBJ1-5 and V is TRBV7-2, with TRBD1 as a possible D gene (5 bases). CDR3 in DNA: TGTGCCAGCAGCGGGACCGTAAATCAGCCCCAGCATTTT. Translating it yields CASSGTVNQPQHF.